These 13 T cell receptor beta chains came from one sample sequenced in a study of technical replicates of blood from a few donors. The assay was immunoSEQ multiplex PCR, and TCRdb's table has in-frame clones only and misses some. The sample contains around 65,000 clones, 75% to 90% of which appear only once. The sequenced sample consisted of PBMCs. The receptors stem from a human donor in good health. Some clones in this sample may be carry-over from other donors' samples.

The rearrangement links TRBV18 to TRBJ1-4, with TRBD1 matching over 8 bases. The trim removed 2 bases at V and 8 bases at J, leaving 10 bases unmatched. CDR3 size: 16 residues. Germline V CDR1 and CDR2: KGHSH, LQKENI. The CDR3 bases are TGTGCCAGCTCACCAACGTCGACCGGGACAGGAGAAAAACTGTTTTTT. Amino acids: CASSPTSTGTGEKLFF.

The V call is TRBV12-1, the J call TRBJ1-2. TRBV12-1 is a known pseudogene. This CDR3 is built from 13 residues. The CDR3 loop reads CASRSGLQRGYTF. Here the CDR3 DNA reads TGTGCCAGCAGGTCGGGACTTCAGCGGGGCTACACCTTC.

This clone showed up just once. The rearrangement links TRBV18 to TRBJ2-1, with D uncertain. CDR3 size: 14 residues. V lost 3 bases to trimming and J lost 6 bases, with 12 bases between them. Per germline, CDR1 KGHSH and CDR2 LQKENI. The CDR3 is CASSPTQHSNEQFF. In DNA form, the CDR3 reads TGTGCCAGCTCACCTACACAGCACTCCAATGAGCAGTTCTTC.

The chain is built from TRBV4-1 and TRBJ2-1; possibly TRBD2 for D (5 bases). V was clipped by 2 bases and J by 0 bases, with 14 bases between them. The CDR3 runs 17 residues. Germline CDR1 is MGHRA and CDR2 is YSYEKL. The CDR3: CASSQLGGSSSYNEQFF. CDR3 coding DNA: TGCGCCAGCAGCCAATTGGGCGGGTCCAGCTCCTACAATGAGCAGTTCTTC.

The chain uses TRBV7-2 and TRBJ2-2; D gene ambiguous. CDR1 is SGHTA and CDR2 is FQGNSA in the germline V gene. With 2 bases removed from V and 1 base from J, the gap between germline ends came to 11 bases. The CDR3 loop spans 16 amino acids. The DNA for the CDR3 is TGTGCCAGCAGCTTATTCGGTACGAGGAACACCGGGGAGCTGTTTTTT. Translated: CASSLFGTRNTGELFF.

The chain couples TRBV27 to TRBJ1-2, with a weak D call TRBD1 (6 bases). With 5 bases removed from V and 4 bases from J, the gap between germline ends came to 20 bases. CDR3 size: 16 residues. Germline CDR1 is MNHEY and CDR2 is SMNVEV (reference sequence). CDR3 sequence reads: CASSSNRDTSTYGYTF. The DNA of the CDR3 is TGTGCCAGCAGTAGCAACCGGGACACCTCAACCTATGGCTACACCTTC.

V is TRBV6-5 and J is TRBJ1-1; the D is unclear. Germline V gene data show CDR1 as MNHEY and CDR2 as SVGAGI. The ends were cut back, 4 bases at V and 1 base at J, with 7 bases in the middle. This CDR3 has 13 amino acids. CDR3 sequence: CASSLLGNTEAFF. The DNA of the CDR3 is TGTGCCAGCAGTTTACTTGGGAACACTGAAGCTTTCTTT.

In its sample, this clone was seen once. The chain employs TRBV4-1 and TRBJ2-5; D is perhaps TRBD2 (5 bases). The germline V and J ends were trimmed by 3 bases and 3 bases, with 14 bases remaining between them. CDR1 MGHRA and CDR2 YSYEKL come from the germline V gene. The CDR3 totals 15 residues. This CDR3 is CASSHPGFTEETQYF. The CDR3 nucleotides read TGCGCCAGCAGCCATCCGGGATTCACTGAAGAGACCCAGTACTTC.

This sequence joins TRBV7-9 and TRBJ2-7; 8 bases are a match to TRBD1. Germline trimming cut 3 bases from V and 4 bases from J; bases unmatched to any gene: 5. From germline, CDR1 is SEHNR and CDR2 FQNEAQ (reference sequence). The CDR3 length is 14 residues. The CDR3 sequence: CASSFGQGPYEQYF. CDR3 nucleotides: TGTGCCAGCAGCTTTGGACAGGGACCATACGAGCAGTACTTC.

CDR3 region: CATSRGAAAGDTQYF. CDR3 DNA sequence: TGTGCCACCAGCAGGGGGGCGGCGGCTGGAGATACGCAGTATTTT. The chain couples TRBV15 to TRBJ2-3, with TRBD1 as a possible D gene (6 bases). V gave up 3 bases and J gave up 5 bases, with 15 bases separating them. CDR3 length: 15 residues. Germline CDR1 LNHNV, CDR2 YYDKDF (reference sequence).

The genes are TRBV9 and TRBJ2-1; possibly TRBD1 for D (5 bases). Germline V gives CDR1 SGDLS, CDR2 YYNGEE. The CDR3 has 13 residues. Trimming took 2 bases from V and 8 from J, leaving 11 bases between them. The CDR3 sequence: CASSVGPTDEQFF. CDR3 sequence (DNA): TGTGCCAGCAGCGTGGGGCCCACGGATGAGCAGTTCTTC.

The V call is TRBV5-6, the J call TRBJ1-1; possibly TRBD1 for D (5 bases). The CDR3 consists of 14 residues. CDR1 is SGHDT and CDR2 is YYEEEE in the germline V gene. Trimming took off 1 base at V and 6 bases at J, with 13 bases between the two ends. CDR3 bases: TGTGCCAGCAGCTTGTTTGGGGGGGGAGCTGAAGCTTTCTTT. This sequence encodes CASSLFGGGAEAFF.

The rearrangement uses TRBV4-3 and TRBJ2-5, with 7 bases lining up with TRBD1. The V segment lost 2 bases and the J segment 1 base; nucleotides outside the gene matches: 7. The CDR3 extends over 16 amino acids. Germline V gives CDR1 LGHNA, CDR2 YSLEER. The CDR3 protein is CASSQPYDRAQETQYF. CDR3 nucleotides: TGCGCCAGCAGCCAACCTTACGACAGGGCCCAAGAGACCCAGTACTTC.